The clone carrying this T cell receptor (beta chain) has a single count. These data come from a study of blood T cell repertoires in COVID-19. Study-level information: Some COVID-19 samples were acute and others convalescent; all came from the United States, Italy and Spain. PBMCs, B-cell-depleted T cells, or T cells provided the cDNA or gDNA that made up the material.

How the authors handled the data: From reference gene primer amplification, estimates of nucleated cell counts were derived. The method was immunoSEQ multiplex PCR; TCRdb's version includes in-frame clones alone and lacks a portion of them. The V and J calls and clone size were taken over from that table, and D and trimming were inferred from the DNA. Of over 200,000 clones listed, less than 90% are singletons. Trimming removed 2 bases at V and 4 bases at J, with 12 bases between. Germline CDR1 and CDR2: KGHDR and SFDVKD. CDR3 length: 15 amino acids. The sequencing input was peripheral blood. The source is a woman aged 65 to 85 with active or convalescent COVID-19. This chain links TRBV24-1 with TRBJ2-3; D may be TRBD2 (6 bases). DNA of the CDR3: TGTGCCACCAGTGATTCTAGTAGCGGTTCAGATACGCAGTATTTT. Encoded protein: CATSDSSSGSDTQYF.